One T cell receptor (beta chain) is described in this entry. This sample stems from a study of T cell responses to AZD1222 COVID-19 vaccine. The CDR3 spans 16 residues. The V gene's germline CDR1 is SGHVS and CDR2 FNYEAQ. With V trimmed by 1 base and J by 6 bases, 10 bases remained unmatched. Clones were sequenced by immunoSEQ multiplex PCR, and TCRdb holds only the in-frame ones, with some missing. This table holds some 22,000 clones, around 82% found once. This receptor was identified in an adult in good health. Sample: peripheral blood, taken on day 0 of AZD1222 vaccination. This chain uses TRBV7-6 with TRBJ2-7; 9 nucleotides match TRBD1. The CDR3: CASSLEWEGQGGEQYF. The CDR3, as DNA: TGTGCCAGCAGCTTAGAATGGGAGGGACAGGGAGGCGAGCAGTACTTC. The complete variable domain, with remaining parts taken from reference TRBV7-6 and TRBJ2-7, reads GAGVSQSPRYKVTKRGQDVALRCDPISGHVSLYWYRQALGQGPEFLTYFNYEAQQDKSGLPNDRFSAERPEGSISTLTIQRTEQRDSAMYRCASSLEWEGQGGEQYFGPGTRLTVT.